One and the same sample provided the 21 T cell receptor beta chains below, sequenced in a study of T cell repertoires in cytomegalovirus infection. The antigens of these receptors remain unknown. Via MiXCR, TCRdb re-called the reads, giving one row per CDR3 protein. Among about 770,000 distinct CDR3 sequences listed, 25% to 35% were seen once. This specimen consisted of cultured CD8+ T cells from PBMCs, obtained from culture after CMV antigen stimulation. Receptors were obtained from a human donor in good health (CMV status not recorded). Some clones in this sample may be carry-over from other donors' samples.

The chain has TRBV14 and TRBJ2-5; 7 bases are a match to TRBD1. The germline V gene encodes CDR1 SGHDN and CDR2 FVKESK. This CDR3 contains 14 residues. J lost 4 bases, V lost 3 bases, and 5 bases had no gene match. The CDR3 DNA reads TGTGCCAGCAGCCAGTTCAGGGGGTTAGAGACCCAGTACTTC. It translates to CASSQFRGLETQYF.

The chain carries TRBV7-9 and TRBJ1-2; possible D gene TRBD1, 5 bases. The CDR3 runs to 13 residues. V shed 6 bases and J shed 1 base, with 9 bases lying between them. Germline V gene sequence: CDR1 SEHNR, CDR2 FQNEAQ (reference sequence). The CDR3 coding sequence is TGTGCCAGCAGACATGACAGTAACTATGGCTACACCTTC. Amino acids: CASRHDSNYGYTF.

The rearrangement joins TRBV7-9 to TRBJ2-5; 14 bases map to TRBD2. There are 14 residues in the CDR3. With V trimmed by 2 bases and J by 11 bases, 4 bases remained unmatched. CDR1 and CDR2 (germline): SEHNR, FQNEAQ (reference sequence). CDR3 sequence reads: CASSLSGLAGEQYF. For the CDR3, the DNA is TGTGCCAGCAGCTTATCGGGACTAGCGGGGGAGCAGTACTTC.

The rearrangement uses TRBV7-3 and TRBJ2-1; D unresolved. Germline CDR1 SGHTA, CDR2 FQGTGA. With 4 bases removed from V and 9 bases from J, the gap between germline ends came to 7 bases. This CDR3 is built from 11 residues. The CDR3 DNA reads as TGTGCCAGCAGCTCGCCGGGTGAGCAGTTCTTC. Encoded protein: CASSSPGEQFF.

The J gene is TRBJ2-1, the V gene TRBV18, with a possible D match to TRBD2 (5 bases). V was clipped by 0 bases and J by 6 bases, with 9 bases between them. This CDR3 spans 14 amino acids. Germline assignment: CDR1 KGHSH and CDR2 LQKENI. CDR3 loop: CASSPPRGINEQFF. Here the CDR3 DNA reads TGTGCCAGCTCACCACCCCGAGGGATCAATGAGCAGTTCTTC. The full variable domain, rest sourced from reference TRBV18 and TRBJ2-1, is NAGVMQNPRHLVRRRGQEARLRCSPMKGHSHVYWYRQLPEEGLKFMVYLQKENIIDESGMPKERFSAEFPKEGPSILRIQQVVRGDSAAYFCASSPPRGINEQFFGPGTRLTVL.

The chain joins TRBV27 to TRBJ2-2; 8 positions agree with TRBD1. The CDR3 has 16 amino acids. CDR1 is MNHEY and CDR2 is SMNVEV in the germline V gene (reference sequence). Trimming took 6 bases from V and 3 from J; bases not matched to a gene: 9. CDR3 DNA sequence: TGTGCCAGCAGATATATTGACAGGGGAGACACCGGGGAGCTGTTTTTT. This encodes CASRYIDRGDTGELFF.

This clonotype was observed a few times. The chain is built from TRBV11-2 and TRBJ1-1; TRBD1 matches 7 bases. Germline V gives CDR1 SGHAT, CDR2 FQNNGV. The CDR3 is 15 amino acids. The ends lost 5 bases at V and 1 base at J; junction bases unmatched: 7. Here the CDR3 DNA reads TGTGCCAGCAGCACACCGGGACAGAAGAACACTGAAGCTTTCTTT. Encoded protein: CASSTPGQKNTEAFF.

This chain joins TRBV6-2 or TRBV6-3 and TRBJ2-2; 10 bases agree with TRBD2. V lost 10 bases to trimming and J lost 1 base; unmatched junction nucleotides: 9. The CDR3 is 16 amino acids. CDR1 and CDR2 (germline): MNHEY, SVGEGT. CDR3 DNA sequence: TGTGCCAACCAGCGGGGGGGCCAAAGGAACACCGGGGAGCTGTTTTTT. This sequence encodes CANQRGGQRNTGELFF.

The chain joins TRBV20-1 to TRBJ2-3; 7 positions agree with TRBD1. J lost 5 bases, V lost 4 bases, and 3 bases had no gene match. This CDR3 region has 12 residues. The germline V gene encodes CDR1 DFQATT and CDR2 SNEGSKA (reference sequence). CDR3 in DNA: TGCAGTGCTACCGACAGGGTAGATACGCAGTATTTT. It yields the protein CSATDRVDTQYF.

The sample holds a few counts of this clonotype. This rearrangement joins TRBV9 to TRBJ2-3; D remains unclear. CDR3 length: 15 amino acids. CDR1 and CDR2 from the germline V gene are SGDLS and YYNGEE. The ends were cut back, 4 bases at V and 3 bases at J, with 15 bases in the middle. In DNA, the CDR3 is TGTGCCAGCAGCAAGGACGGTGGGCTGACAGATACGCAGTATTTT. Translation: CASSKDGGLTDTQYF.

The CDR3 DNA reads TGTGCCATCAGTGTGACTAGCGGGGGTTCCGCCTACGAGCAGTACTTC. The encoded protein is CAISVTSGGSAYEQYF. The rearrangement uses TRBV10-3 and TRBJ2-7, with 12 bases identical to TRBD2. J was trimmed by 2 bases and V by 4 bases; bases with no gene match: 6. This CDR3 is built from 16 residues. In germline, CDR1 is ENHRY, CDR2 SYGVKD.

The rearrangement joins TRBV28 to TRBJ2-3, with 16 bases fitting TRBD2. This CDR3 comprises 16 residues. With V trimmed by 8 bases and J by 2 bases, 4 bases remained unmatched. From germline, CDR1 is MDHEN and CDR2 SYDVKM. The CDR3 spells CASSGLAGGFTDTQYF. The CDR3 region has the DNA TGTGCCAGCTCGGGACTAGCGGGGGGGTTCACAGATACGCAGTATTTT.

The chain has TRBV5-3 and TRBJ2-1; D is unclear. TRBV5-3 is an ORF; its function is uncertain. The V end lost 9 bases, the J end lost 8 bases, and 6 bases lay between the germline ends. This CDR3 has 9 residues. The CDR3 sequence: CATGDEQFF. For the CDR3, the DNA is TGTGCCACCGGCGATGAGCAGTTCTTC.

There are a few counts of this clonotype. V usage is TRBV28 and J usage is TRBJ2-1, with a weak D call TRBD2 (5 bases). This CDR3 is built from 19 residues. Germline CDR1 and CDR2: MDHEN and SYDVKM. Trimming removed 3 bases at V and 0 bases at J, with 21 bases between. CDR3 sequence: CASSLDRSSIASSYNEQFF. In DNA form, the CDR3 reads TGTGCCAGCAGTTTGGATCGGAGCTCTATAGCGAGCTCCTACAATGAGCAGTTCTTC.

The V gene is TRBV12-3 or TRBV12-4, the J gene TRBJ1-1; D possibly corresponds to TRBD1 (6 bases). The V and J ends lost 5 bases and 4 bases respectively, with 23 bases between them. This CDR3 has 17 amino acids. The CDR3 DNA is TGTGCCAGCAGTCCGCTTGATGGGGGGGCTGTGGGCACTGAAGCTTTCTTT. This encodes CASSPLDGGAVGTEAFF.

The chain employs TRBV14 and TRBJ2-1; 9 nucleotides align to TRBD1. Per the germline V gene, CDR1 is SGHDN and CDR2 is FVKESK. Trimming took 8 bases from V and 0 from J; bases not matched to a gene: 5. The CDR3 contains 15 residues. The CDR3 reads CASSSQGASYNEQFF. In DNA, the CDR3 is TGTGCCAGCTCGTCACAGGGGGCCTCCTACAATGAGCAGTTCTTC.

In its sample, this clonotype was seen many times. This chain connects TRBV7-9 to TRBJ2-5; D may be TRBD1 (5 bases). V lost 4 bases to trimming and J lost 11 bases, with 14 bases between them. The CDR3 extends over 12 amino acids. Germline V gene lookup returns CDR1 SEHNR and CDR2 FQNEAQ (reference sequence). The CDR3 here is CASSWSGREQYF. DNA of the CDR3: TGTGCCAGCAGCTGGTCAGGGCGTGAACAGTACTTC.

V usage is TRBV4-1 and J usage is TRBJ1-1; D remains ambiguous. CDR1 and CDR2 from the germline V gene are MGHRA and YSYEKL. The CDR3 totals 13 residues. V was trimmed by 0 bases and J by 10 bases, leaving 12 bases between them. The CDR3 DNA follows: TGCGCCAGCAGCCAAGATCCCCTTATCGGAGCTTTCTTT. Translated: CASSQDPLIGAFF.

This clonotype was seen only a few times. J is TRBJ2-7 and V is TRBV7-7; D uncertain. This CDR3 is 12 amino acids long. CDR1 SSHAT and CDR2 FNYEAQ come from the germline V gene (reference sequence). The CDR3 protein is CASPLVSYEQYV. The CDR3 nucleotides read TGTGCTAGCCCTCTTGTCTCCTACGAGCAGTACGTC.

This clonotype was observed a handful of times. The CDR3, as DNA: TGTGCCAGCAGTTACCAGGGTGGGGCAGATACGCAGTATTTT. This gives the protein CASSYQGGADTQYF. The rearrangement uses TRBV6-6 and TRBJ2-3; possibly TRBD1 for D (5 bases). The CDR3 totals 14 residues. Germline CDR1 and CDR2: MNHNY and SVGAGI (reference sequence). Trimming took 2 bases from V and 4 from J, leaving 10 bases between them.

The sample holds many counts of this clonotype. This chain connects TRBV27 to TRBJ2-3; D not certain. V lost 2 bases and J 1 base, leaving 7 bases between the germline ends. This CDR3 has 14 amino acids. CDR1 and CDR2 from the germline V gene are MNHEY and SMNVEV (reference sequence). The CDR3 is CASSLAPGTDTQYF. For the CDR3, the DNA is TGTGCCAGCAGTTTAGCCCCAGGCACAGATACGCAGTATTTT.